This paragraph reports one TCR beta chain. Its antigen specificity is not known. No base quality information exists; no much larger clone differs at one position. From the germline V gene (reference sequence), CDR1 is SGHNT and CDR2 is YYREEE. The CDR3 runs 13 amino acids, cysteine and phenylalanine included. The retained sequence is limited to the CDR3, 39 bases, with the frame set at the first base. This sample was taken from a study of blood T cell repertoires in COVID-19 (dated by TCRdb to between 2020 and 2021). Regarding the study in general: The collaborator samples originated in the United States, Italy and Spain and spanned the acute and convalescent phases of COVID-19. The prospective study material was composed of cDNA or gDNA derived from T cells, B-cell-depleted T cells, or PBMCs. The sample metadata nearly always contained a de-identified subject ID, COVID-19 status, age in years and sex. Where available, HLA class I and class II types were taken from metadata supplied by the sample provider and were not determined by assay-based typing. A freely available public database, intended as a resource for researchers studying the immune response to SARS-CoV-2, is where the repertoires were released. The samples were drawn from the first 160 participants of the ongoing ImmuneRACE study and from 950 to 1,500 subjects provided by 6 global collaborators. Deeply sampled blood TCRbeta repertoires from subjects exposed to, actively infected with, or recovered from COVID-19 were included in the dataset. Findings and caveats that apply to the study as a whole: The quantity of clinical and demographic metadata differed by source and by participant and was supplied without curation.

TCRbeta CDR3 regions were amplified from genomic DNA by means of the immunoSEQ Assay, a bias-controlled multiplex PCR. In the original analysis: The number of nucleated cells in each sample was estimated by amplification of reference gene primers within the assay. Sequence reads were collapsed and filtered to measure the absolute abundance of every unique TCRbeta CDR3 rearrangement. Productive Simpson clonality was computed per sample as the square root of Simpson's diversity index over productive rearrangements. Imported from immuneACCESS, the table was reduced by TCRdb to in-frame sequences with V and J called. These copies leave out some clones; in studies compared against another copy, an unresolved V gene accounts for under half, and the cause of the remainder is not known. V, J and clone size derive from that table, while D and trimming were established from the DNA sequence. This sample is represented by roughly 120,000 clones; about 88% of them were singletons. The ten largest clones capture 7.5% to 9.5% of the sample.

Another Seattle source contributed samples from volunteer blood donors who had recovered from COVID-19. The collaborating institutions used their own protocols to collect whole blood in K2EDTA tubes. For TCRbeta analysis, collaborators shipped samples as frozen whole blood, isolated PBMCs, or DNA extracted from either of those sample types. The clonotype was recovered from a woman in her sixties or seventies who had recovered from COVID-19. The rearranged segments are TRBV5-4 and TRBJ2-2; TRBD1 lines up with 7 middle nucleotides. Sequenced sample: peripheral blood. The CDR3 protein sequence reads: CAPGQINTGELFF. The nucleotide sequence reads TGTGCACCGGGACAGATAAACACCGGGGAGCTGTTTTTT. The reference TRBV5-4 and TRBJ2-2 proteins fill in what lies around the CDR3, so the full variable domain reads ETGVTQSPTHLIKTRGQQVTLRCSSQSGHNTVSWYQQALGQGPQFIFQYYREEENGRGNFPPRFSGLQFPNYSSELNVNALELDDSALYLCAPGQINTGELFFGEGSRLTVL.